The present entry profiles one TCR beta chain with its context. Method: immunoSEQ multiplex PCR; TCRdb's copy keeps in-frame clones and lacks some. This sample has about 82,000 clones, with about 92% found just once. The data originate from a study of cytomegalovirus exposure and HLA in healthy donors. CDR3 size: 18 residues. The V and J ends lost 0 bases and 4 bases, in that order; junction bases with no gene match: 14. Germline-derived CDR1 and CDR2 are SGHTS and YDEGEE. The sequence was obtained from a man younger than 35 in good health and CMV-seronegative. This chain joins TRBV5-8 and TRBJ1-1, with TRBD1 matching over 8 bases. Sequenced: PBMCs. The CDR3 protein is CASSLEVGQGTIRTEAFF. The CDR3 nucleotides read TGTGCCAGCAGCTTGGAGGTAGGACAGGGAACAATCCGCACTGAAGCTTTCTTT. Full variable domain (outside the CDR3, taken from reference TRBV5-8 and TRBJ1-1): EAGVTQSPTHLIKTRGQQATLRCSPISGHTSVYWYQQALGLGLQFLLWYDEGEERNRGNFPPRFSGRQFPNYSSELNVNALELEDSALYLCASSLEVGQGTIRTEAFFGQGTRLTVV.